This T cell receptor beta chain was observed in a study of shared clonotypes between healthy human individuals. Across the study: Used for every donor were three CD4 naive, three CD4 memory, two CD8 naive and one CD8 memory plate. Study-wide points: The low donor count limited represented genetic and exposure-history diversity.

Clones were sequenced by immunoSEQ multiplex PCR, and TCRdb holds only the in-frame ones, with some missing. The data hold 2,500,000 or so clones, with more than 85% observed a single time. This clone was seen just once. The antigen is unknown. The germline V gene has CDR1 MGHRA and CDR2 YSYEKL. The CDR3 length is 21 residues. V dropped 4 bases and J dropped 1; count of bases not matched to a gene: 24. This receptor was taken from a man aged 18 to 30 in good health. Some clones in this sample may be carry-over from other donors' samples. The material sequenced was naive CD4+ T cells from PBMCs. Documented subset: CD45RA+ positively selected. The chain links TRBV4-1 to TRBJ1-1; the match to TRBD1 covers 7 bases. The CDR3 is CASSPRGAPGTALRGNTEAFF. CDR3 nucleotide sequence: TGCGCCAGCAGCCCTCGAGGAGCCCCCGGGACAGCCCTCCGGGGGAACACTGAAGCTTTCTTT.